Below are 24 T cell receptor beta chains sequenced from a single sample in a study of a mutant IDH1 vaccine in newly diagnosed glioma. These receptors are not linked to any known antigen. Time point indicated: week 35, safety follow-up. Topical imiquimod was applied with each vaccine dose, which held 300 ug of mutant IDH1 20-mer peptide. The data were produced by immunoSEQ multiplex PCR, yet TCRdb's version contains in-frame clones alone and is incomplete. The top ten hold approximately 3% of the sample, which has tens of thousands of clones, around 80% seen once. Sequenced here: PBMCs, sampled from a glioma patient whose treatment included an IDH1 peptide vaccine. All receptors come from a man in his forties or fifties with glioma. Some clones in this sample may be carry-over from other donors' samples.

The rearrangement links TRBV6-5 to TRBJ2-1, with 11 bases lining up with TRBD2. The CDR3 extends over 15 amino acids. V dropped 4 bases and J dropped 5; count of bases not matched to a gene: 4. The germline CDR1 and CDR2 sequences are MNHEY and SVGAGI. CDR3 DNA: TGTGCCAGCAGTTCGACTAGCGGGGTTAACAATGAGCAGTTCTTC. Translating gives CASSSTSGVNNEQFF.

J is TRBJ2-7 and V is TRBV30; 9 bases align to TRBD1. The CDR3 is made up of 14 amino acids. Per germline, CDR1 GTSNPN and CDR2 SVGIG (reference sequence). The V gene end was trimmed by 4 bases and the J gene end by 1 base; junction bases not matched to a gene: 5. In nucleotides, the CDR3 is TGTGCCTGGAACCTCGGGACAGGGTCCTACGAGCAGTACTTC. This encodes CAWNLGTGSYEQYF.

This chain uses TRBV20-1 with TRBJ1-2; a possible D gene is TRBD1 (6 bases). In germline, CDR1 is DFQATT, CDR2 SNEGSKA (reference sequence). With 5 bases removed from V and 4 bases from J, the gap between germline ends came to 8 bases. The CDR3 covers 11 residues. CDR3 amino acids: CSAGDIYGYTF. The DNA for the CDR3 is TGCAGTGCTGGGGACATCTATGGCTACACCTTC.

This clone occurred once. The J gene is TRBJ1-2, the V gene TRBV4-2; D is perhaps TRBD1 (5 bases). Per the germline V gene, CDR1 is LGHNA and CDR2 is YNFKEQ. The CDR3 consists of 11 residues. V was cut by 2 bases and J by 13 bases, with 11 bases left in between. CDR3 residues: CASSQSGLATF. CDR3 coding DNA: TGTGCCAGCAGCCAATCAGGGCTCGCCACCTTC.

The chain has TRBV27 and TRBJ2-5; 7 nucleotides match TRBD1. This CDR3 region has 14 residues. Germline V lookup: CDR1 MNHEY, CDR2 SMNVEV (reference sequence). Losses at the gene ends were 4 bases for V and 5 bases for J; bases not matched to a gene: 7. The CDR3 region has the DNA TGTGCCAGCAGTTCAACACAGGGGTGGGAGACCCAGTACTTC. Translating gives CASSSTQGWETQYF.

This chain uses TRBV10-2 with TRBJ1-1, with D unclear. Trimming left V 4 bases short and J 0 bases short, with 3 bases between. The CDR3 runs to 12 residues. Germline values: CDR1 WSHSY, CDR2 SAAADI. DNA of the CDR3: TGCGCCAGCAGTGGGATGAACACTGAAGCTTTCTTT. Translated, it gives CASSGMNTEAFF.

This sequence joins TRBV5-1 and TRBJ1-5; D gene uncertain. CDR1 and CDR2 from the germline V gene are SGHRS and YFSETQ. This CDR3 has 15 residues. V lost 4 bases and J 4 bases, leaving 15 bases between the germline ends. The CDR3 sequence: CASSPQRPTNQPQHF. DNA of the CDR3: TGCGCCAGCAGCCCACAGCGCCCTACAAATCAGCCCCAGCATTTT.

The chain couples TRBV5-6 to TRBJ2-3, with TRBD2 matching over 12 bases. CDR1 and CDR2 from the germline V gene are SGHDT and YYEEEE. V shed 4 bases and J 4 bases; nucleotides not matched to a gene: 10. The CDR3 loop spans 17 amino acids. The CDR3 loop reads CASSRILAGGPADTQYF. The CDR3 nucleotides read TGTGCCAGCAGCCGGATTCTAGCGGGGGGGCCGGCAGATACGCAGTATTTT. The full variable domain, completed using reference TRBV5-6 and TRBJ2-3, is DAGVTQSPTHLIKTRGQQVTLRCSPKSGHDTVSWYQQALGQGPQFIFQYYEEEERQRGNFPDRFSGHQFPNYSSELNVNALLLGDSALYLCASSRILAGGPADTQYFGPGTRLTVL.

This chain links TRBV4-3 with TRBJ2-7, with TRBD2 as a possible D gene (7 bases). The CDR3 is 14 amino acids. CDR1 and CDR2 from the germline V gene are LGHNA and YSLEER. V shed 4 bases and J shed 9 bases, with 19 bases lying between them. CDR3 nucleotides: TGCGCCAGCAGCCCAACATTGGGGGGGCGAGGGCAGTACTTC. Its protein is CASSPTLGGRGQYF.

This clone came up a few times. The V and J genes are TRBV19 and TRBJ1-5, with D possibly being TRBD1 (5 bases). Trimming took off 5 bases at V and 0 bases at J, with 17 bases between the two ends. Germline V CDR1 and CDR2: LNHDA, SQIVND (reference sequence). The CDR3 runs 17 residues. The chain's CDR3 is CASSRGRGLHSNQPQHF. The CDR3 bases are TGTGCCAGTAGTCGTGGGAGGGGACTTCATAGCAATCAGCCCCAGCATTTT.

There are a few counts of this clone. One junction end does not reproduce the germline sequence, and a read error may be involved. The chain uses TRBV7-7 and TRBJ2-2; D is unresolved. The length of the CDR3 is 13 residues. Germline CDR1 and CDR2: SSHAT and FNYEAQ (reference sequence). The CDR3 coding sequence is TGTGCTAGCAGCTTAAAACCGACGGGGGAGCTGTTTTTT. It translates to CASSLKPTGELFF.

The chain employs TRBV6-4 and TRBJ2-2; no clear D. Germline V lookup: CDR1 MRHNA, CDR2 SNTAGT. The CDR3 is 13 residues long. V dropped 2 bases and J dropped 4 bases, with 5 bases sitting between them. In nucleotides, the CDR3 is TGTGCCAGCAGTGACGAGCGCACCGGGGAGCTGTTTTTT. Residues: CASSDERTGELFF.

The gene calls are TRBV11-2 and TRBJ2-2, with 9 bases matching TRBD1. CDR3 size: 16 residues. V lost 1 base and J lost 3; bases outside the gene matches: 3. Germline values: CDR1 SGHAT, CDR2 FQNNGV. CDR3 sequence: CASSLGGQGYTGELFF. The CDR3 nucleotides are TGTGCCAGCAGCTTAGGGGGACAGGGTTACACCGGGGAGCTGTTTTTT.

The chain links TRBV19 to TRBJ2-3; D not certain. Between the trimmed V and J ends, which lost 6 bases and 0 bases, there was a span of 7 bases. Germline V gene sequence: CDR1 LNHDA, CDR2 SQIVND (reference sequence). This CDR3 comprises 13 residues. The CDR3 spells CASSEDSTDTQYF. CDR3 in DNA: TGTGCCAGTAGCGAGGACAGCACAGATACGCAGTATTTT.

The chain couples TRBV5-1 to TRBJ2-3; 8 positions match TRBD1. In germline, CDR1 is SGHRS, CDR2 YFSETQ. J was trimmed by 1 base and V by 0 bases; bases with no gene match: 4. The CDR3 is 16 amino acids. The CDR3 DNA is TGCGCCAGCAGCTTGGGGCCGGGACAGGGCACAGATACGCAGTATTTT. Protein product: CASSLGPGQGTDTQYF.

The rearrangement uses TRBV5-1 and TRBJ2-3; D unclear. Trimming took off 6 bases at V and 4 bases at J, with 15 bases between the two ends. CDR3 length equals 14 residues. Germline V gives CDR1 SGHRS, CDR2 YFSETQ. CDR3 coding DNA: TGCGCCAGCAACTCTCGTACTCCTGCAGATACGCAGTATTTT. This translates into CASNSRTPADTQYF.

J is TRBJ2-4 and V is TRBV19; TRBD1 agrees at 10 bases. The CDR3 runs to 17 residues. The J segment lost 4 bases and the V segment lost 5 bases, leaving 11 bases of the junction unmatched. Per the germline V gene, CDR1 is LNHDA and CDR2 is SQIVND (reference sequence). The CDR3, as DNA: TGTGCCAGTAGTTCAGGGACAGGGGTTTTGAGGAAAAACATTCAGTACTTC. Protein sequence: CASSSGTGVLRKNIQYF.

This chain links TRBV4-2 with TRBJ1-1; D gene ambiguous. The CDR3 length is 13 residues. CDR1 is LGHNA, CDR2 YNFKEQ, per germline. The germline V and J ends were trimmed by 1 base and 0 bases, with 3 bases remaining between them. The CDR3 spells CASSQGVNTEAFF. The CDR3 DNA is TGTGCCAGCAGCCAAGGGGTGAACACTGAAGCTTTCTTT.

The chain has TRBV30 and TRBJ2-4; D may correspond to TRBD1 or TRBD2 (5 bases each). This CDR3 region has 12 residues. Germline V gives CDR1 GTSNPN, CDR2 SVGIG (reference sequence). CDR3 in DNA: TGTACCGTGGGGGACCCACTAAACATTCAGTACTTC. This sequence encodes CTVGDPLNIQYF.

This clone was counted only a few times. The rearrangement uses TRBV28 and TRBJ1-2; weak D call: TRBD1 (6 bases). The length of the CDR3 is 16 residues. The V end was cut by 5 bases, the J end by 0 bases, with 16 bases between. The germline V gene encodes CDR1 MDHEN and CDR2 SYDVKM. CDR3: CASSLGHAIANYGYTF. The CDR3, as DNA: TGTGCCAGCAGTCTGGGACACGCAATTGCTAACTATGGCTACACCTTC.

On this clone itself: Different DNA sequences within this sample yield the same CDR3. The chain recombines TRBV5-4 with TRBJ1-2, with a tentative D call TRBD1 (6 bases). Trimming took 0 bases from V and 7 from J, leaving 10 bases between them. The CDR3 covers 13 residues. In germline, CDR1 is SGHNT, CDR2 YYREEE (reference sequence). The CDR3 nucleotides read TGTGCCAGCAGCTTGGACAGGGTTGGTGGCTACACCTTC. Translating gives CASSLDRVGGYTF.

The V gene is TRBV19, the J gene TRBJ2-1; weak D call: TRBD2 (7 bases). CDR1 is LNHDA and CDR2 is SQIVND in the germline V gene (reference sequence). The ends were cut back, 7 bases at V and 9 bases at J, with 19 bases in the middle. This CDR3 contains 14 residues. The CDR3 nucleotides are TGTGCCAGTATACCCTGGGGGGGGGCCGGTGAGCAGTTCTTC. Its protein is CASIPWGGAGEQFF.

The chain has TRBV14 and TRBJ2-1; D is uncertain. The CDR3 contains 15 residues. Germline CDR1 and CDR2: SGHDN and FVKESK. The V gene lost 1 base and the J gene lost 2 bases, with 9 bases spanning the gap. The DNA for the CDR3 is TGTGCCAGCAGCCAAGTCCCGGGTGCCTACAATGAGCAGTTCTTC. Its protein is CASSQVPGAYNEQFF.

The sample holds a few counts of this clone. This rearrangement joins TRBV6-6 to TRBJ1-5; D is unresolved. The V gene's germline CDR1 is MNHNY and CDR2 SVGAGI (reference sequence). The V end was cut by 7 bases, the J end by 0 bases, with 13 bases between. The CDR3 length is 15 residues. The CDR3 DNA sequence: TGTGCCAGCATGGATACAGACGATAGCAATCAGCCCCAGCATTTT. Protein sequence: CASMDTDDSNQPQHF.